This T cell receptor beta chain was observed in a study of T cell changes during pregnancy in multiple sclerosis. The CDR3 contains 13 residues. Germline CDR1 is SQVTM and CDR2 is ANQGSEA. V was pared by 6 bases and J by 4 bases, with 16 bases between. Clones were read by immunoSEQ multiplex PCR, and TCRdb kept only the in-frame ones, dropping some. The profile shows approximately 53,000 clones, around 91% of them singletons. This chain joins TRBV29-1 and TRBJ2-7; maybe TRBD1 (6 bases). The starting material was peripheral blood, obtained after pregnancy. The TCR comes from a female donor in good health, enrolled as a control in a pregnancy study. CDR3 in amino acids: CSVPRGIGYEQYF. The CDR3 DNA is TGCAGCGTCCCGAGGGGGATTGGATACGAGCAGTACTTC.